The T cell receptor (beta chain) under discussion was sequenced for a study of blood T cell repertoires in COVID-19. In the study overall: The United States, Italy and Spain provided the acute and convalescent COVID-19 samples. T cells, B-cell-depleted T cells, or PBMCs supplied cDNA or gDNA.

Enrolled during active infection, Seattle patients were then followed longitudinally. Original analysis: Counts of nucleated cells, estimated from reference gene primer amplification, were obtained. Sequencing used immunoSEQ multiplex PCR; TCRdb keeps in-frame clones, though not all of them. V, J and clone size are taken as reported in that table, and D and trimming were inferred from the DNA itself. The data contain approximately 55,000 clones, 80% of them singletons. CDR1 and CDR2 (germline): LGHDT, YNNKEL (reference sequence). J was trimmed by 5 bases and V by 0 bases; bases with no gene match: 7. This CDR3 comprises 16 residues.

V gene TRBV3-1 (or the pseudogene TRBV3-2) combines with J gene TRBJ2-7; 10 bases map to TRBD2. The sample consisted of peripheral blood. The source is a man under 40 with COVID-19, enrolled during active disease. CDR3 DNA: TGTGCCAGCAGCCAAGATCGGGGACTAGCGCGACACGAGCAGTACTTC. Encoded protein: CASSQDRGLARHEQYF.